The next 32 T cell receptor beta chains were all read from a single sample in a study of CD8 T cells in Susac syndrome. A quantity of about 0.45 to 1 ug RNA underwent reverse transcription using random hexamers. Each CDR3 protein is one row after TCRdb ran MiXCR on the immunoSEQ multiplex PCR reads. Altogether roughly 300,000 distinct CDR3 sequences are present, approximately 81% being singletons, with the ten largest covering 0.11%. Sequencing was carried out using CD8+ T cells from PBMCs. All receptors come from a human donor with multiple sclerosis.

The rearrangement links TRBV14 to TRBJ2-1, with 9 bases fitting TRBD2. This CDR3 has 18 amino acids. Germline values: CDR1 SGHDN, CDR2 FVKESK. Trimming cost V 3 bases and J 4 bases; bases outside gene matches: 13. CDR3 amino acids: CASSHFTPREGIYNEQFF. The CDR3 DNA reads as TGTGCCAGCAGCCATTTCACCCCGCGGGAGGGCATTTACAATGAGCAGTTCTTC.

This chain joins TRBV9 and TRBJ2-3, with 14 bases fitting TRBD2. Trimming took 4 bases from V and 7 from J; bases not matched to a gene: 11. This CDR3 region has 17 residues. Germline assignment: CDR1 SGDLS and CDR2 YYNGEE. The CDR3 spells CASSQRTSGRNRNTQYF. The CDR3 nucleotides read TGTGCCAGCAGCCAACGGACTAGCGGGAGGAACAGAAATACGCAGTATTTT.

This clonotype was picked up one time. The chain employs TRBV19 and TRBJ1-1; D gene unclear. V dropped 1 base and J dropped 8 bases, with 17 bases sitting between them. CDR1 and CDR2 (germline): LNHDA, SQIVND (reference sequence). The length of the CDR3 is 15 residues. The CDR3 reads CASSIGRTRQGEAFF. In nucleotides, the CDR3 is TGTGCCAGTAGTATAGGAAGGACCCGACAAGGCGAAGCTTTCTTT. Combining the CDR3 with reference TRBV19 and TRBJ1-1 gives the whole variable domain DGGITQSPKYLFRKEGQNVTLSCEQNLNHDAMYWYRQDPGQGLRLIYYSQIVNDFQKGDIAEGYSVSREKKESFPLTVTSAQKNPTAFYLCASSIGRTRQGEAFFGQGTRLTVV.

The rearrangement uses TRBV12-3 or TRBV12-4 and TRBJ2-7; 8 nucleotides agree with TRBD1. CDR3 length: 14 residues. Trimming at V came to 5 bases and at J to 3 bases, leaving 6 bases not matched to a gene. The CDR3 DNA sequence: TGTGCCAGCAGTCTACGGACAGGGTACTACGAGCAGTACTTC. Its translation: CASSLRTGYYEQYF.

With regard to this clonotype: The CDR3 end shows no conserved phenylalanine or tryptophan, and so a read error is likely. The chain carries TRBV27 and TRBJ1-5, with 9 bases that match TRBD1. The trim removed 5 bases at V and 6 bases at J, leaving 8 bases unmatched. Germline V gene data show CDR1 as MNHEY and CDR2 as SMNVEV (reference sequence). This CDR3 region has 15 residues. CDR3: CASSPGTGGRQPQHL. The CDR3 bases are TGTGCCAGCAGTCCGGGAACAGGGGGCCGTCAGCCCCAGCATCTT.

The chain is built from TRBV3-1 and TRBJ1-1, with TRBD1 matching over 8 bases. The V segment lost 4 bases and the J segment 5 bases; nucleotides outside the gene matches: 9. The V gene's germline CDR1 is LGHDT and CDR2 YNNKEL (reference sequence). This CDR3 spans 15 amino acids. The CDR3: CASSRGRTGNTEAFF. In nucleotides, the CDR3 is TGTGCCAGCAGCCGGGGTCGGACAGGGAATACTGAAGCTTTCTTT.

This sequence joins TRBV18 and TRBJ2-1, with TRBD2 matching over 8 bases. The germline V gene has CDR1 KGHSH and CDR2 LQKENI. The CDR3 sequence is 15 residues long. The J segment lost 4 bases and the V segment lost 3 bases, leaving 5 bases of the junction unmatched. The CDR3, as DNA: TGTGCCAGCTCACCTCAAGCGGGAGTGTACAATGAGCAGTTCTTC. Protein: CASSPQAGVYNEQFF.

The CDR3 sequence is CASSHFPGYNTEAFF. Written as DNA, the CDR3 is TGTGCCAGCAGTCACTTTCCGGGTTATAACACTGAAGCTTTCTTT. The chain has TRBV6-2 or TRBV6-3 and TRBJ1-1; no firm D call. The CDR3 runs to 15 residues. Germline V CDR1 and CDR2: MNHEY, SVGEGT. Trimming shortened V by 5 bases and J by 2 bases, and 15 bases separated the two germline ends.

The V gene is TRBV29-1, the J gene TRBJ1-1; the D is unclear. CDR3 length equals 15 residues. The V gene lost 2 bases and the J gene lost 1 base, with 14 bases spanning the gap. Germline CDR1 SQVTM, CDR2 ANQGSEA. This CDR3 is CSVEIGSWGNTEAFF. The CDR3 DNA reads TGCAGCGTTGAAATTGGGAGTTGGGGGAACACTGAAGCTTTCTTT.

The CDR3 sequence: CASSSGGKRGGDEQFF. DNA of the CDR3: TGTGCCAGCAGTTCCGGAGGGAAGCGGGGAGGGGATGAGCAGTTCTTC. J is TRBJ2-1 and V is TRBV6-5; 7 nucleotides align to TRBD2. The V gene's germline CDR1 is MNHEY and CDR2 SVGAGI. V dropped 4 bases and J dropped 8; count of bases not matched to a gene: 14. CDR3 length equals 16 residues.

The chain employs TRBV25-1 and TRBJ2-7; 7 nucleotides match TRBD2. V lost 4 bases, J lost 0 bases, and 6 bases stayed unmatched. The germline CDR1 and CDR2 sequences are MGHDK and SYGVNS. This CDR3 has 15 amino acids. The chain's CDR3 is CASSGKRGGSYEQYF. The DNA of the CDR3 is TGTGCCAGCAGTGGTAAGCGGGGCGGCTCCTACGAGCAGTACTTC.

V usage is TRBV19 and J usage is TRBJ1-2; D gene uncertain. Germline V gives CDR1 LNHDA, CDR2 SQIVND (reference sequence). The CDR3 spans 13 residues. V was clipped by 3 bases and J by 9 bases, with 14 bases between them. The CDR3 region has the DNA TGTGCCAGTAGTATTTCTCTGACGAGGCGCTACACCTTC. It translates to CASSISLTRRYTF.

The chain recombines TRBV28 with TRBJ2-1, with D possibly TRBD2 on 5 matching bases. Germline V gene lookup returns CDR1 MDHEN and CDR2 SYDVKM. The V end was cut by 3 bases, the J end by 5 bases, with 11 bases between. CDR3 size: 14 residues. The DNA of the CDR3 is TGTGCCAGCAGTTTTTTTCAGGAGGACAATGAGCAGTTCTTC. Encoded protein: CASSFFQEDNEQFF. Full variable domain (remainder filled in from reference TRBV28 and TRBJ2-1): DVKVTQSSRYLVKRTGEKVFLECVQDMDHENMFWYRQDPGLGLRLIYFSYDVKMKEKGDIPEGYSVSREKKERFSLILESASTNQTSMYLCASSFFQEDNEQFFGPGTRLTVL.

This chain joins TRBV28 and TRBJ2-1, with a weak D call TRBD2 (6 bases). Germline CDR1 is MDHEN and CDR2 is SYDVKM. V was shortened by 6 bases and J by 0 bases, with 18 bases between the two germline ends. The CDR3 runs 17 residues. DNA for the CDR3: TGTGCCAGCAGACCAACGGGGGAGCCTAGCTCCTACAATGAGCAGTTCTTC. Protein sequence: CASRPTGEPSSYNEQFF.

The chain's CDR3 is CASSLVKGGRGKQFF. In nucleotides, the CDR3 is TGTGCCAGCAGTTTAGTAAAAGGCGGGAGGGGTAAACAGTTCTTC. V usage is TRBV28 and J usage is TRBJ2-1; 9 bases align to TRBD2. V shed 2 bases and J 13 bases; nucleotides not matched to a gene: 12. The CDR3 has 15 residues. Germline lookup yields CDR1 MDHEN and CDR2 SYDVKM.

This clonotype was counted a single time. The CDR3 region is CASSLVSLDGKETQYF. CDR3 bases: TGCGCCAGCAGCTTGGTGTCCTTGGACGGAAAAGAGACCCAGTACTTC. The V gene is TRBV5-1, the J gene TRBJ2-5, with D uncertain. V lost 0 bases to trimming and J lost 3 bases, with 15 bases between them. CDR3 length equals 16 residues. Germline CDR1 and CDR2: SGHRS and YFSETQ.

The table lists this clonotype with a count of one. The genes are TRBV27 and TRBJ1-4, with TRBD1 identical over 8 bases. The germline V gene encodes CDR1 MNHEY and CDR2 SMNVEV (reference sequence). This CDR3 is built from 15 residues. Trimming at V came to 5 bases and at J to 8 bases, leaving 10 bases not matched to a gene. The CDR3 DNA sequence: TGTGCCAGCAGTCAAGACAGGGGTTATGAGGAAAAACTGTTTTTT. Translating gives CASSQDRGYEEKLFF.

A single count supports this clonotype. The chain employs TRBV10-2 and TRBJ2-1; D ambiguous. V lost 4 bases and J lost 0, with 13 bases in between. Germline CDR1 is WSHSY and CDR2 is SAAADI. CDR3 length equals 16 residues. CDR3 region: CASSALRLSSYNEQFF. CDR3 sequence (DNA): TGCGCCAGCAGTGCGTTACGGCTTAGCTCCTACAATGAGCAGTTCTTC.

The V call is TRBV6-1, the J call TRBJ2-1; 9 bases are shared with TRBD1. The CDR3 has 13 amino acids. The V gene's germline CDR1 is MNHNS and CDR2 SASEGT. V was clipped by 8 bases and J by 4 bases; unmatched bases: 3. In nucleotides, the CDR3 is TGTGCCAGCCAGACAGGGGGATACAATGAGCAGTTCTTC. Amino acids: CASQTGGYNEQFF.

The chain is built from TRBV7-9 and TRBJ1-4, with D uncertain. Germline CDR1 SEHNR, CDR2 FQNEAQ (reference sequence). This CDR3 spans 14 amino acids. The V end was cut by 5 bases, the J end by 8 bases, with 15 bases between. In DNA form, the CDR3 reads TGTGCCAGCAGCCCCCCGGGTCAGCGGGAAAAACTGTTTTTT. The encoded protein is CASSPPGQREKLFF. The full variable domain, its missing parts supplied by reference TRBV7-9 and TRBJ1-4, is DTGVSQNPRHKITKRGQNVTFRCDPISEHNRLYWYRQTLGQGPEFLTYFQNEAQLEKSRLLSDRFSAERPKGSFSTLEIQRTEQGDSAMYLCASSPPGQREKLFFGSGTQLSVL.

This chain uses TRBV19 with TRBJ2-7; D not certain. The CDR3 is 13 residues long. Trimming took 2 bases from V and 0 from J, leaving 5 bases between them. Germline assignment: CDR1 LNHDA and CDR2 SQIVND (reference sequence). The CDR3 is CASSIRLSYEQYF. Written as DNA, the CDR3 is TGTGCCAGTAGTATACGGCTCTCCTACGAGCAGTACTTC.

This chain uses TRBV29-1 with TRBJ1-2; weak D call: TRBD1 (5 bases). V shed 6 bases and J shed 0 bases, with 11 bases lying between them. The CDR3 length is 13 residues. Germline loops: CDR1 SQVTM, CDR2 ANQGSEA. The CDR3 DNA sequence: TGCAGCGTCGCCGACAGTTCTAACTATGGCTACACCTTC. Translation gives CSVADSSNYGYTF.

This chain uses TRBV15 with TRBJ1-2; the D gene is possibly TRBD1 (6 bases). CDR1 and CDR2 (germline): LNHNV, YYDKDF (reference sequence). V was cut by 5 bases and J by 5 bases, with 15 bases left in between. This CDR3 is built from 14 residues. CDR3 DNA sequence: TGTGCCACCAGCGTACAGGGTGGTGGGTATGGCTACACCTTC. This gives the protein CATSVQGGGYGYTF.

The rearrangement uses TRBV7-3 and TRBJ2-3; D unresolved. The length of the CDR3 is 15 residues. The V and J ends lost 0 bases and 0 bases respectively, with 7 bases between them. CDR1 SGHTA and CDR2 FQGTGA come from the germline V gene. The CDR3 sequence: CASSLTSRSTDTQYF. CDR3 DNA: TGTGCCAGCAGCTTAACTAGCCGAAGCACAGATACGCAGTATTTT.

As regards this clonotype: The junction departs from the called germline gene at one end, perhaps through a read error. This rearrangement joins TRBV6-6 to TRBJ2-7; D might be TRBD2 (5 bases). The CDR3 has 15 residues. Germline V lookup: CDR1 MNHNY, CDR2 SVGAGI (reference sequence). DNA for the CDR3: TGTGCCAGCAGTTACTCCCCCCGAGGGAATGACGAGCAGCACTTC. It encodes CASSYSPRGNDEQHF.

The V and J genes are TRBV5-5 and TRBJ2-7; 11 bases agree with TRBD1. The CDR3 is 14 amino acids. V was pared by 1 base and J by 5 bases, with 2 bases of the junction left unmatched. Germline V gene data show CDR1 as SGHKS and CDR2 as YYEKEE (reference sequence). CDR3 loop: CASSLRTGGNEQYF. Here the CDR3 DNA reads TGTGCCAGCAGCTTGAGGACAGGGGGCAACGAGCAGTACTTC.

The genes are TRBV9 and TRBJ2-3, with 9 bases fitting TRBD2. The CDR3 consists of 17 residues. V was clipped by 3 bases and J by 4 bases; unmatched bases: 12. Looked up from germline, CDR1 is SGDLS and CDR2 is YYNGEE. The CDR3 nucleotides read TGTGCCAGCAGCGGACCCCCCTCTAGCGGGATCTCAGATACGCAGTATTTT. Its protein is CASSGPPSSGISDTQYF.

The chain combines TRBV27 with TRBJ2-7; 7 bases line up with TRBD2. V lost 3 bases to trimming and J lost 4 bases; unmatched junction nucleotides: 9. The length of the CDR3 is 15 residues. CDR1 is MNHEY, CDR2 SMNVEV, per germline (reference sequence). The CDR3 nucleotides read TGTGCCAGCAGTTTGCCCCCGCGGGAGCGGTACGAGCAGTACTTC. The encoded protein is CASSLPPRERYEQYF.

The chain recombines TRBV4-1 with TRBJ2-3; D remains unclear. This CDR3 has 16 amino acids. Looked up from germline, CDR1 is MGHRA and CDR2 is YSYEKL. V was trimmed by 1 base and J by 0 bases, leaving 11 bases between them. The CDR3 sequence: CASSQAPETSTDTQYF. The CDR3 bases are TGCGCCAGCAGCCAAGCCCCGGAGACTAGCACAGATACGCAGTATTTT.

This chain connects TRBV30 to TRBJ1-1; the D is unclear. Germline CDR1 reads GTSNPN; CDR2 reads SVGIG (reference sequence). CDR3 length equals 13 residues. The ends were cut back, 1 base at V and 0 bases at J, with 6 bases in the middle. The CDR3 bases are TGTGCCTGGAGTGCCGGGATGAACACTGAAGCTTTCTTT. Protein product: CAWSAGMNTEAFF.

The gene calls are TRBV27 and TRBJ2-7; no clear D gene. CDR1 is MNHEY and CDR2 is SMNVEV in the germline V gene (reference sequence). CDR3 length: 12 amino acids. V was clipped by 6 bases and J by 7 bases, with 13 bases between them. The CDR3 region is CASREMGREQYF. In DNA form, the CDR3 reads TGTGCCAGCAGAGAGATGGGTCGGGAGCAGTACTTC.

This clonotype was picked up a small number of times. The V and J genes are TRBV6-2 or TRBV6-3 and TRBJ2-2; TRBD1 aligns across 9 bases. The CDR3 has 13 amino acids. The V gene's germline CDR1 is MNHEY and CDR2 SVGEGT. V trimming: 5 bases; J trimming: 6 bases; junction bases outside the gene matches: 1. CDR3: CASSRTGAGELFF. The CDR3 bases are TGTGCCAGCAGTAGGACAGGGGCCGGGGAGCTGTTTTTT.